The 4 T cell receptor beta chains below come from one sample, sequenced in a study of blood T cell repertoires in COVID-19. Only in-frame clones appear in the TCRdb table, and some are missing; sequencing was by immunoSEQ multiplex PCR. This sample has approximately 290,000 clones, with 90% found just once. Sequenced: PBMCs or T cells enriched from blood (not recorded which). These receptors all come from a woman younger than 30 with acute COVID-19.

CDR3 protein: CASSQDWRTGGSAFF. The CDR3, as DNA: TGCGCCAGCAGCCAAGATTGGAGGACAGGGGGCTCAGCTTTCTTT. This chain uses TRBV4-1 with TRBJ1-1; 11 bases map to TRBD1. Germline-derived CDR1 and CDR2 are MGHRA and YSYEKL. With 0 bases clipped from V and 10 bases from J, the junction kept 7 bases outside the gene matches. CDR3 length equals 15 residues.

This chain connects TRBV27 to TRBJ1-6; D is undetermined. The CDR3 sequence is 15 residues long. Germline CDR1 MNHEY, CDR2 SMNVEV (reference sequence). Trimming left V 5 bases short and J 3 bases short, with 11 bases between. Written as DNA, the CDR3 is TGTGCCAGCAGTCGAACAGATTTCTATAATTCACCCCTCCACTTT. Translation gives CASSRTDFYNSPLHF.

This chain connects TRBV18 to TRBJ2-5, with a tentative D call TRBD2 (6 bases). V lost 6 bases and J 1 base, leaving 9 bases between the germline ends. The CDR3 is 13 amino acids. Germline values: CDR1 KGHSH, CDR2 LQKENI. The CDR3 DNA follows: TGTGCCAGCTCCCTAGCGTCCCAAGAGACCCAGTACTTC. This encodes CASSLASQETQYF.

The chain carries TRBV6-1 and TRBJ1-2; 11 bases match TRBD1. CDR1 is MNHNS, CDR2 SASEGT, per germline. The CDR3 sequence is 16 residues long. V shed 3 bases, J shed 5 bases, and the junction held 8 bases outside the gene matches. Here the CDR3 DNA reads TGTGCCAGCAGTGACAGGACAGGGGGCAAGGGGTATGGCTACACCTTC. Translated, it gives CASSDRTGGKGYGYTF.